A selection of T cell receptor beta chains follows, all from one sample in a study of response to subunit inactivated influenza vaccine. Using its own MiXCR run on the RT-PCR reads, TCRdb lists one record per CDR3 protein. The sample consists of 500,000 to 600,000 distinct CDR3 sequences, 11% to 15% of them appearing once. The input for sequencing was PBMCs from blood, taken less than 13 days after vaccination. The origin of the receptors is a middle-aged man who received an inactivated influenza vaccine. Each CDR3 is given with its conserved first and last residue. Each record gives: clone size, D gene, V gene, J gene, CDR3 protein, CDR3 DNA. The D gene is left open where the match is weak. Clone size appears in some rows only: once, few, many, or a class for an expanded clone.

.,TRBD2,TRBV5-1,TRBJ2-2,CASSAPGLGGPTGELFF,TGCGCCAGCAGCGCGCCGGGACTAGGGGGGCCGACCGGGGAGCTGTTTTTT
few,TRBD1,TRBV11-2,TRBJ2-1,CASSLDWAGTGVVNEQFF,TGTGCCAGCAGCTTAGACTGGGCCGGGACAGGGGTGGTGAATGAGCAGTTCTTC
few,.,TRBV20-1,TRBJ1-1,CSAGNYLTEAFF,TGCAGTGCTGGAAACTACCTCACTGAAGCTTTCTTT
few,TRBD2,TRBV20-1,TRBJ2-1,CSAPSASGSVYEQFF,TGCAGTGCCCCCTCGGCTAGCGGGAGTGTTTATGAGCAGTTCTTC
few,TRBD1,TRBV6-1,TRBJ1-2,CASSRQGVLSYTF,TGTGCCAGCAGTCGACAGGGTGTTTTGAGCTACACCTTC
.,TRBD2,TRBV7-2,TRBJ2-5,CASSLDASGTETQYF,TGTGCCAGCAGCTTAGACGCTAGCGGTACAGAGACCCAGTACTTC
.,.,TRBV9,TRBJ2-1,CASSHRTGNEQFF,TGTGCCAGCAGCCATAGAACGGGGAATGAGCAGTTCTTC
.,.,TRBV7-9,TRBJ2-7,CASSGTGTLGADYEQYF,TGTGCCAGCAGCGGAACCGGGACCCTGGGAGCCGATTACGAGCAGTACTTC
many,TRBD2,TRBV11-1,TRBJ2-5,CASSPGRGQETQYF,TGTGCCAGCAGCCCCGGGAGGGGCCAAGAGACCCAGTACTTC
.,TRBD1,TRBV4-3,TRBJ1-2,CASSQDFSWDRGRDYGYTF,TGCGCCAGCAGCCAAGATTTCTCTTGGGACAGGGGGCGGGACTATGGCTACACCTTC
few,TRBD2,TRBV20-1,TRBJ2-6,CSARGLASSGANVLTF,TGCAGTGCTAGGGGACTAGCGAGCTCTGGGGCCAACGTCCTGACTTTC
.,.,TRBV11-2,TRBJ2-1,CASSSQGPLGNEQFF,TGTGCCAGCAGCTCCCAGGGGCCCCTCGGCAATGAGCAGTTCTTC
.,.,TRBV12-3/TRBV12-4,TRBJ2-3,CASSFRGAFADTQYF,TGTGCCAGCAGTTTCCGGGGGGCGTTCGCAGATACGCAGTATTTT
many,.,TRBV20-1,TRBJ2-1,CSARHYPGQKVNEQFF,TGCAGTGCTAGGCATTACCCGGGCCAAAAGGTCAATGAGCAGTTCTTC
.,TRBD1,TRBV5-1,TRBJ2-2,CASSLRTGLAGELFF,TGCGCCAGCAGCCTACGGACAGGGTTGGCCGGGGAGCTGTTTTTT
.,.,TRBV5-1,TRBJ2-5,CASRVQGKETQYF,TGCGCCAGCAGGGTCCAGGGAAAAGAGACCCAGTACTTC
many,.,TRBV29-1,TRBJ1-1,CSVDVGGRNTEAFF,TGCAGCGTTGATGTGGGGGGCAGGAACACTGAAGCTTTCTTT